This T cell receptor (beta chain) stems from a study of human T cells and chemical hapten exposure. Study results and caveats: Large CDR3 similarity clusters arose significantly more often from expanded TCRs than from controls. With patch test score, the counts of PT1 expanded TCRs showed a positive correlation.

This clonotype was seen at least ten times. Its matching antigen is unknown. A single record per CDR3 protein comes from TCRdb applying MiXCR to the RACE reads. The sample includes some 120,000 distinct CDR3 sequences, about 12% of them seen just once. Regarding time point: patch test 1, 2 weeks after DPC sensitization. Treatment noted: therapeutic diphenylcyclopropenone sensitization with weekly scalp DPC. The study drew its donors from alopecia patients who were 18 to 70 years old and suitable for DPC. This CDR3 spans 14 amino acids. Germline loops: CDR1 SGHRS, CDR2 YFSETQ. Trimming left V 9 bases short and J 1 base short, with 15 bases between.

The sequenced sample was whole blood, obtained in connection with sensitization to the hapten diphenylcyclopropenone (DPC). This TCR derives from a woman aged 50 to 60 with alopecia areata. Some clones in this sample may be carry-over from other donors' samples. The chain is built from TRBV5-1 and TRBJ2-3; D perhaps matches TRBD1 (6 bases). In DNA, the CDR3 is TGCGCCACCACCAAACAGGGAGGCACAGATACGCAGTATTTT. It codes for CATTKQGGTDTQYF.